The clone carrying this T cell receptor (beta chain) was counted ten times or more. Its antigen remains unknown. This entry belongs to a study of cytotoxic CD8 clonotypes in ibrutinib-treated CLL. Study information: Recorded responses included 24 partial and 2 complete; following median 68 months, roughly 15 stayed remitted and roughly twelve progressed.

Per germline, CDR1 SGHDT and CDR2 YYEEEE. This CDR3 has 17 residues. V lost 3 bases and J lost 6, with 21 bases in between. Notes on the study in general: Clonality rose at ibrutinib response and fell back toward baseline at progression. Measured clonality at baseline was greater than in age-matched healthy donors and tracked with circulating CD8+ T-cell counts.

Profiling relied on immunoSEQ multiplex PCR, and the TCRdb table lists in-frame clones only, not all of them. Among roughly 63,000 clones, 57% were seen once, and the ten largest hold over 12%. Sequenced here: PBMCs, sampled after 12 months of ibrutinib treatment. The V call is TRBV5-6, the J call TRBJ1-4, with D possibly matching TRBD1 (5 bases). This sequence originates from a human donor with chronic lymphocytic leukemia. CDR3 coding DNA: TGTGCCAGCAGCTCCGGTCTGCGACAGCCCTTGGATGAAAAACTGTTTTTT. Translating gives CASSSGLRQPLDEKLFF.